Presented here are 7 T cell receptor beta chains from one specimen sequenced in a study of blood T cell repertoires in COVID-19. Sequencing used immunoSEQ multiplex PCR; TCRdb keeps in-frame clones, though not all of them. In the table there are around 140,000 clones, 84% of which are singletons. The specimen was peripheral blood. The receptors shown here come from a man aged 25-40 years with COVID-19, enrolled during active disease.

The V and J genes are TRBV6-5 and TRBJ2-1; 8 bases align to TRBD2. CDR1 and CDR2 (germline): MNHEY, SVGAGI. The CDR3 consists of 14 residues. Trimming took 7 bases from V and 3 from J; bases not matched to a gene: 5. CDR3: CASTLSGSYNEQFF. Here the CDR3 DNA reads TGTGCCAGCACCCTAAGCGGGAGCTACAATGAGCAGTTCTTC.

In regard to this clone: The identical CDR3 is also encoded by other nucleotide sequences in the sample. The J gene is TRBJ2-7, the V gene TRBV6-5; tentatively, D is TRBD1 (6 bases). CDR3 size: 13 residues. From germline, CDR1 is MNHEY and CDR2 SVGAGI. The V gene lost 0 bases and the J gene lost 4 bases, with 7 bases spanning the gap. The CDR3 loop reads CASSYSRGYEQYF. The DNA for the CDR3 is TGTGCCAGCAGTTACTCCAGGGGTTACGAGCAGTACTTC.

The V gene is TRBV9, the J gene TRBJ2-1; 7 nucleotides align to TRBD2. This CDR3 is 16 amino acids long. The V gene's germline CDR1 is SGDLS and CDR2 YYNGEE. The J segment lost 9 bases and the V segment lost 5 bases, leaving 17 bases of the junction unmatched. CDR3 protein: CASSSTGRAVESEQFF. CDR3 sequence (DNA): TGTGCCAGCAGTTCGACTGGGAGGGCCGTTGAAAGTGAGCAGTTCTTC.

The rearrangement uses TRBV27 and TRBJ2-3; D not resolved. This CDR3 spans 13 amino acids. The V end was cut by 4 bases, the J end by 6 bases, with 11 bases between. Germline CDR1 and CDR2: MNHEY and SMNVEV (reference sequence). The CDR3 nucleotides read TGTGCCAGCAGTTCAGATGGGCCGGATACGCAGTATTTT. Translation: CASSSDGPDTQYF.

The CDR3 region is CASSRTGDRNQPQHF. The CDR3 bases are TGTGCCAGCAGTCGGACAGGAGATCGCAATCAGCCCCAGCATTTT. The gene calls are TRBV28 and TRBJ1-5; 7 bases align to TRBD1. Germline CDR1 MDHEN, CDR2 SYDVKM. The CDR3 runs to 15 residues. V shed 5 bases, J shed 2 bases, and the junction held 6 bases outside the gene matches.

J is TRBJ2-5 and V is TRBV30; 11 nucleotides align to TRBD1. After removal of 3 bases from V and 3 bases from J, the junction contained 6 bases not matched to a gene. This CDR3 is built from 15 residues. In germline, CDR1 is GTSNPN, CDR2 SVGIG (reference sequence). DNA for the CDR3: TGTGCCTGGAGCGGACAGGGGGCAGCGGAAGAGACCCAGTACTTC. It yields the protein CAWSGQGAAEETQYF.

The sample holds one count of this clone. The chain uses TRBV6-1 and TRBJ1-2; TRBD1 is a possible D gene (5 bases). V gave up 2 bases and J gave up 6 bases, with 10 bases separating them. This CDR3 spans 13 amino acids. CDR1 and CDR2 from the germline V gene are MNHNS and SASEGT. CDR3 region: CASSESRVHGYTF. CDR3 in DNA: TGTGCCAGCAGTGAAAGCAGGGTCCATGGCTACACCTTC.